This T cell receptor beta chain is drawn from a study of blood T cell repertoires in COVID-19. There are 13 residues in the CDR3. The V gene's germline CDR1 is LNHDA and CDR2 SQIVND (reference sequence). The V end lost 1 base, the J end lost 1 base, and 4 bases lay between the germline ends. The table came from immunoSEQ multiplex PCR; TCRdb's copy has only in-frame clones and leaves some out. This table has nearly 400,000 clones, 85% to 90% appearing once. As for this clone: Other DNA sequences of this sample code for an identical CDR3.

The chain employs TRBV19 and TRBJ1-1; no definite D call. This sequence was found in a woman in her twenties or thirties who had recovered from COVID-19. Sequences were obtained from PBMCs or T cells enriched from blood (not recorded which). CDR3 protein: CASSIGANTEAFF. CDR3 bases: TGTGCCAGTAGTATAGGGGCGAACACTGAAGCTTTCTTT.